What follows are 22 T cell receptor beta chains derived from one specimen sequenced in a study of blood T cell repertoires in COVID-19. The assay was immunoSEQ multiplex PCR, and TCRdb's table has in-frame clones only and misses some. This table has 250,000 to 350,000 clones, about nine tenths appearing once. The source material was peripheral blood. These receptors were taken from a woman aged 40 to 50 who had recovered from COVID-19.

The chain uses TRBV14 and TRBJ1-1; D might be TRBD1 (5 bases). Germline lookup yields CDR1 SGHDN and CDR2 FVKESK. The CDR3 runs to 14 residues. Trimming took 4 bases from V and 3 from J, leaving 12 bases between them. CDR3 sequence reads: CASSLARGHTEAFF. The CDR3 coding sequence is TGTGCCAGCAGCCTCGCGCGGGGACACACTGAAGCTTTCTTT.

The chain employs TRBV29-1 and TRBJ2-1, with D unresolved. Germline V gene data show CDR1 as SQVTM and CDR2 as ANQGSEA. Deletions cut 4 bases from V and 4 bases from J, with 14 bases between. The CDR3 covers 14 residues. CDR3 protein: CSVVEASPYNEQFF. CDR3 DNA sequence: TGCAGCGTTGTCGAGGCTAGTCCATACAATGAGCAGTTCTTC.

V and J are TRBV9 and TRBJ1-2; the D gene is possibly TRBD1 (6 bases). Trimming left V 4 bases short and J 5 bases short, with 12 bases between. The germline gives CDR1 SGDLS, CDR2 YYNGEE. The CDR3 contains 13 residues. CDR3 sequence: CASSKQGIYGYTF. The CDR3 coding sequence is TGTGCCAGCAGCAAACAGGGAATTTATGGCTACACCTTC.

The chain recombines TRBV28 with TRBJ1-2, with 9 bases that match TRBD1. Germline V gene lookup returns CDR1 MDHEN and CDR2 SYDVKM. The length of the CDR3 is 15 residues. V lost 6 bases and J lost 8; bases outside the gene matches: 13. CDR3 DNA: TGTGCCAGCAGCCCCAGTTCGGGACAGGGAATCGGCTACACCTTC. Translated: CASSPSSGQGIGYTF.

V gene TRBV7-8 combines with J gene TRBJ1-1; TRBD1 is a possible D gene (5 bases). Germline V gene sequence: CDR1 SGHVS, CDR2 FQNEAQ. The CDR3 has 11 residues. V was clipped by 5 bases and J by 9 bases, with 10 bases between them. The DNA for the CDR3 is TGTGCCAGCAGCCGAGACAGCAAAGCTTTCTTT. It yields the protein CASSRDSKAFF. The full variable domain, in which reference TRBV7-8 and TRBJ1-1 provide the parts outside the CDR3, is GAGVSQSPRYKVAKRGQDVALRCDPISGHVSLFWYQQALGQGPEFLTYFQNEAQLDKSGLPSDRFFAERPEGSVSTLKIQRTQQEDSAVYLCASSRDSKAFFGQGTRLTVV.

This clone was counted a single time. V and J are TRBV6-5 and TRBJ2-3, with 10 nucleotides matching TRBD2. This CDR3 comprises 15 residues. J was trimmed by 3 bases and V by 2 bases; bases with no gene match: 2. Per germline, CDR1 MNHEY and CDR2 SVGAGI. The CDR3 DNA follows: TGTGCCAGCAGTTACGCTAGCGGGAGAACAGATACGCAGTATTTT. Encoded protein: CASSYASGRTDTQYF.

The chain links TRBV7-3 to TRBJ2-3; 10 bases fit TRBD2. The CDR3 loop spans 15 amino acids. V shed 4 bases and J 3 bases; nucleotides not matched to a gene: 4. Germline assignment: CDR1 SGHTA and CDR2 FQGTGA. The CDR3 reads CASSSTLAGTDTQYF. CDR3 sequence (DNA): TGTGCCAGCAGCTCCACACTAGCGGGGACAGATACGCAGTATTTT.

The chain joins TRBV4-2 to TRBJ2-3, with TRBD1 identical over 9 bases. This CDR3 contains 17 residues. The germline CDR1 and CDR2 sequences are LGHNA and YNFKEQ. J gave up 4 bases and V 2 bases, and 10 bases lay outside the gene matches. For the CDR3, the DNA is TGTGCCAGCAGCCAATCGCAAGGGGACAGGGTGTCAGATACGCAGTATTTT. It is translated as CASSQSQGDRVSDTQYF.

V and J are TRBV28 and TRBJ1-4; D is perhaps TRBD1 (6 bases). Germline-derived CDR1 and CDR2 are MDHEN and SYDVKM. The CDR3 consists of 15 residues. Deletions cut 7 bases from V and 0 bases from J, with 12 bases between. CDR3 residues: CASTGHDSTNEKLFF. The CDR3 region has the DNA TGTGCCAGCACGGGACACGACTCAACTAATGAAAAACTGTTTTTT.

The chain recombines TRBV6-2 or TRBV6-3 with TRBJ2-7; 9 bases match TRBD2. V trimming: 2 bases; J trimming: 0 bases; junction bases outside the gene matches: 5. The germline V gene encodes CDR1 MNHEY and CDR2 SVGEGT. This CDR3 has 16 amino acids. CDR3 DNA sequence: TGTGCCAGCAGTTACGCAGCGGGAGGAATCTCCTACGAGCAGTACTTC. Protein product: CASSYAAGGISYEQYF.

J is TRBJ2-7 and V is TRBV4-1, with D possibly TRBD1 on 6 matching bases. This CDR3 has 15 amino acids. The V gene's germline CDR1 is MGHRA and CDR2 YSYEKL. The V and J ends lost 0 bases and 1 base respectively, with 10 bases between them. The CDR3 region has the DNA TGCGCCAGCAGCCAAGAAATCCAGGGGTCCTACGAGCAGTACTTC. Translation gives CASSQEIQGSYEQYF.

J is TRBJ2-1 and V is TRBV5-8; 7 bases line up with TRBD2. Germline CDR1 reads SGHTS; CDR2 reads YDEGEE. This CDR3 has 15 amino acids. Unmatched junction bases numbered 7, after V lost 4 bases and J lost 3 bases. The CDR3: CASSQPKRDYNEQFF. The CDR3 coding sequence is TGTGCCAGCAGCCAACCCAAGCGGGACTACAATGAGCAGTTCTTC.

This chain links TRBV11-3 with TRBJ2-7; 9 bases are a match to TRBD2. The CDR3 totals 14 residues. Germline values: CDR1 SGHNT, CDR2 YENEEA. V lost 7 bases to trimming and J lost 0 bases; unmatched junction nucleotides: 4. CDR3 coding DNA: TGTGCCAGCAAGCCGGGACTAGCCTCCTACGAGCAGTACTTC. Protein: CASKPGLASYEQYF.

The CDR3 DNA reads as TGTGCCTGGAGGGACAGGGGAACCTACGAGCAGTACTTC. This codes for CAWRDRGTYEQYF. The rearrangement uses TRBV30 and TRBJ2-7; 9 bases are shared with TRBD1. V lost 3 bases to trimming and J lost 2 bases; unmatched junction nucleotides: 2. The CDR3 is 13 amino acids. Looked up from germline, CDR1 is GTSNPN and CDR2 is SVGIG (reference sequence).

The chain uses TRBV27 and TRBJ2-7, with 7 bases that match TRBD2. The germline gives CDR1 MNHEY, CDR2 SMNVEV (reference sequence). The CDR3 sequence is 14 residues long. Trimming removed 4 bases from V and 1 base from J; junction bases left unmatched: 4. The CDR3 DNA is TGTGCCAGCAGTTCGATCGGGGGGTCCTACGAGCAGTACTTC. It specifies CASSSIGGSYEQYF.

Here the CDR3 DNA reads TGTGCCAGCAGCGTAGGGGCAGGGGGCAACGAAGCTTTCTTT. Translation gives CASSVGAGGNEAFF. J is TRBJ1-1 and V is TRBV9; TRBD1 agrees at 8 bases. The germline V gene encodes CDR1 SGDLS and CDR2 YYNGEE. CDR3 length: 14 amino acids. V lost 0 bases to trimming and J lost 8 bases; unmatched junction nucleotides: 6.

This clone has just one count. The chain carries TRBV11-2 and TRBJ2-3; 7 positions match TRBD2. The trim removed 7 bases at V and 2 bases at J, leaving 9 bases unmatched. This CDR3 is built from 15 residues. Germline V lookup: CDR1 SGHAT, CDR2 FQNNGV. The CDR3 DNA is TGTGCCAGCAAAGCGGGATCTAGGAACACAGATACGCAGTATTTT. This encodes CASKAGSRNTDTQYF.

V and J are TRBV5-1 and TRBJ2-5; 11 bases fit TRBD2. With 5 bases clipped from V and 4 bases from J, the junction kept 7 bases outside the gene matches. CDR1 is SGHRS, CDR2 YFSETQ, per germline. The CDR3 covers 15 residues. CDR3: CASRSVAGGPETQYF. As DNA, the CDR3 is TGCGCCAGCAGATCGGTAGCGGGAGGGCCAGAGACCCAGTACTTC.

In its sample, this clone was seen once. The CDR3 loop is CASSPAADYGYTF. DNA for the CDR3: TGTGCCAGCAGCCCGGCGGCAGATTATGGCTACACCTTC. The chain combines TRBV12-3 or TRBV12-4 with TRBJ1-2; D not resolved. The CDR3 extends over 13 amino acids. Trimming stripped 6 bases from V and 5 bases from J, with 13 bases between.

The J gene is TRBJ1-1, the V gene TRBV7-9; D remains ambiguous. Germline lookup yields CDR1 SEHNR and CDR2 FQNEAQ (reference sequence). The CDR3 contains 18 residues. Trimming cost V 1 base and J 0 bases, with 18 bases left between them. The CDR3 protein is CASSLVIQWEGLNTEAFF. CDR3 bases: TGTGCCAGCAGCTTAGTTATCCAGTGGGAGGGTTTGAACACTGAAGCTTTCTTT.

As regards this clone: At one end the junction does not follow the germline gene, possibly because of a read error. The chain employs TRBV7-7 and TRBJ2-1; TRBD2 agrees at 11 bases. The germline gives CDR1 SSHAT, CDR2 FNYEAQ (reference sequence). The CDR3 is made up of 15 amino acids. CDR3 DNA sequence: TGTGCTAGCAGCTACGGACTAGCGGGCCGAAATGAGCAGTTCTTC. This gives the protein CASSYGLAGRNEQFF.

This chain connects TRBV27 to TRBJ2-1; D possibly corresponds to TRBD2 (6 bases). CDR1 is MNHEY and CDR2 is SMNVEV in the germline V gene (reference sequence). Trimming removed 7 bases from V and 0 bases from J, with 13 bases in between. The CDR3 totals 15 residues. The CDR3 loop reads CASILDGGSYNEQFF. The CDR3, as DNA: TGTGCCAGCATCCTTGACGGGGGCTCCTACAATGAGCAGTTCTTC.